The entry that follows covers one T cell receptor beta chain sequence. What it recognizes is unknown. CDR3 size: 14 residues. Trimming took 7 bases from V and 2 from J, leaving 11 bases between them. The data originate from a study of CD8 T cells in ankylosing spondylitis. Libraries for TCR beta were made by quantitative 5'-RACE with molecular barcodes. TCRdb independently ran MiXCR on the 5' RACE reads; one entry per CDR3 protein. The data hold hundreds of thousands of distinct CDR3 sequences, with about a quarter observed a single time. Study observations and caveats: Seven to nine highly homologous variants formed a TCR beta motif that appeared characteristic of ankylosing spondylitis blood.

The rearrangement joins TRBV12-3 or TRBV12-4 to TRBJ2-2, with a tentative D call TRBD2 (6 bases). This TCR came from a male donor with ankylosing spondylitis or in good health (not recorded which). Sequences were obtained from blood, either unsorted or a sorted T cell fraction (not recorded which). The CDR3 protein is CASTAGPNTGELFF. DNA for the CDR3: TGTGCCAGCACTGCGGGACCAAACACCGGGGAGCTGTTTTTT.